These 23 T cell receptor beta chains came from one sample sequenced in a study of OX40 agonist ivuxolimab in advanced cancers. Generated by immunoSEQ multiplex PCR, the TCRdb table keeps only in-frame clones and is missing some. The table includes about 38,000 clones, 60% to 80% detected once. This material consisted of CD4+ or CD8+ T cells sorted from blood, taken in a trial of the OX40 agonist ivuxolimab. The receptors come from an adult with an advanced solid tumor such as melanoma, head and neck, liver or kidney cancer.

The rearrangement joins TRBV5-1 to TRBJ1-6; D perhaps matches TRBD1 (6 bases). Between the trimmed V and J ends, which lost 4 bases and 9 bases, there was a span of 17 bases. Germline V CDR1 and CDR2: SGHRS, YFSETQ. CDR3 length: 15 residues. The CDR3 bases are TGCGCCAGCAGCGAAGGGGGAGGGACCGCTTCACCCCTCCACTTT. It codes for CASSEGGGTASPLHF.

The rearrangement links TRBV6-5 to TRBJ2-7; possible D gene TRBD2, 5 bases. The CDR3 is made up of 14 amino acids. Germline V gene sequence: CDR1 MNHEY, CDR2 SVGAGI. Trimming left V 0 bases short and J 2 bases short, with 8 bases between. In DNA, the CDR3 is TGTGCCAGCAGTTACTCAAGCGGAGCCTACGAGCAGTACTTC. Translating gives CASSYSSGAYEQYF.

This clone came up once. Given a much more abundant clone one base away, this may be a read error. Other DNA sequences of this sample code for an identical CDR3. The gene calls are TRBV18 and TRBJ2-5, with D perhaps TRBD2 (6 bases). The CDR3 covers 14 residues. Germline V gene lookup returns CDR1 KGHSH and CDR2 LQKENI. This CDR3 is CASSPPRGGETQYF. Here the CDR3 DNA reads TGTGCCAGCTCACCACCGAGGGGCGGGGAGACTCAGTACTTC. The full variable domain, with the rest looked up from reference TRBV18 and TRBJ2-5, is NAGVMQNPRHLVRRRGQEARLRCSPMKGHSHVYWYRQLPEEGLKFMVYLQKENIIDESGMPKERFSAEFPKEGPSILRIQQVVRGDSAAYFCASSPPRGGETQYFGPGTRLLVL.

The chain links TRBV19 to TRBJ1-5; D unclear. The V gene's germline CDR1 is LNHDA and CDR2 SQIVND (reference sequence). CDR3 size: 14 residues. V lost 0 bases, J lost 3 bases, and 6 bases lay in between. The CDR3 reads CASSIEQHNQPQHF. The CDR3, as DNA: TGTGCCAGTAGTATAGAACAGCACAATCAGCCCCAGCATTTT.

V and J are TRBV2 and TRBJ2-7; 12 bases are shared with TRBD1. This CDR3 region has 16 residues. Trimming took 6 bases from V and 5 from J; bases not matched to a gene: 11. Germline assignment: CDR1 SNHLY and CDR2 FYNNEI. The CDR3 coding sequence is TGTGCCAGCAGCAATCCCGGGACAGGGGGCCTAGACGAGCAGTACTTC. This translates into CASSNPGTGGLDEQYF.

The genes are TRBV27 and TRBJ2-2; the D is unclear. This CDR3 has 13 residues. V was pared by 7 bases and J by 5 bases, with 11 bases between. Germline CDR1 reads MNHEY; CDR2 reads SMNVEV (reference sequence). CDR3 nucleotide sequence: TGTGCCAGCACCTTGTTAGGGACCGGGGAGCTGTTTTTT. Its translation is CASTLLGTGELFF.

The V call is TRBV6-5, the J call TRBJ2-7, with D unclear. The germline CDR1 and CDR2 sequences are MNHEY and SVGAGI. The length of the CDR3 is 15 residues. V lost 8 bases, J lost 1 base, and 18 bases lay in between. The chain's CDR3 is CASRMDGLSSYEQYF. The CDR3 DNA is TGTGCCAGCCGAATGGATGGTCTATCATCCTACGAGCAGTACTTC.

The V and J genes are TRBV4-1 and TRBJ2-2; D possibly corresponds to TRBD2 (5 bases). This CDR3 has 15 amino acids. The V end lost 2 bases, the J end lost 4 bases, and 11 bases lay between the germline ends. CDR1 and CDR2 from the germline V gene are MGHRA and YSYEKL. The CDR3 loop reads CASSQLFRGTGELFF. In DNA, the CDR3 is TGCGCCAGCAGCCAACTATTCCGGGGCACCGGGGAGCTGTTTTTT.

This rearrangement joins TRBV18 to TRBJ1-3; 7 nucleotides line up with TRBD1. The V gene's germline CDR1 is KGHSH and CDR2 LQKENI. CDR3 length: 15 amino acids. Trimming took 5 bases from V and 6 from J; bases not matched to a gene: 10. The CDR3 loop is CASSSAGTEENTIYF. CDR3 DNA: TGTGCCAGCTCATCGGCCGGGACAGAAGAAAACACCATATATTTT.

CDR3 sequence: CASGRGTEAFF. DNA of the CDR3: TGTGCCAGCGGGAGGGGAACTGAAGCTTTCTTT. V is TRBV2 and J is TRBJ1-1; D may be TRBD1 (5 bases). V lost 8 bases and J 5 bases, leaving 9 bases between the germline ends. There are 11 residues in the CDR3. CDR1 and CDR2 from the germline V gene are SNHLY and FYNNEI.

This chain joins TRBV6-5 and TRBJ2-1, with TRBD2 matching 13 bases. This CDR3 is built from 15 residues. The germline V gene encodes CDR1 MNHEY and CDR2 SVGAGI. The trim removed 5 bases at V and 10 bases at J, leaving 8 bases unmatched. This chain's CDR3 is CASSQLAGGPREQFF. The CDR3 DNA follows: TGTGCCAGCAGTCAACTAGCGGGAGGGCCCAGGGAGCAGTTCTTC.

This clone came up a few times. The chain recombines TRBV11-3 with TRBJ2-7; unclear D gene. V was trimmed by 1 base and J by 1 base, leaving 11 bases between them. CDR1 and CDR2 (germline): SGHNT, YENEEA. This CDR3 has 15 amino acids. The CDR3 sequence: CASSLGTQPSYEQYF. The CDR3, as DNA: TGTGCCAGCAGCTTAGGTACCCAACCATCCTACGAGCAGTACTTC.

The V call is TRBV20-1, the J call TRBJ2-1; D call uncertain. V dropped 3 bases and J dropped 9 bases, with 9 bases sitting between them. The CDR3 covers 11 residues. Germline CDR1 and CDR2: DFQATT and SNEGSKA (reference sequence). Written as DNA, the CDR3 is TGCAGTGCTAGTTCCAGCAGTGAGCAGTTCTTC. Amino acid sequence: CSASSSSEQFF.

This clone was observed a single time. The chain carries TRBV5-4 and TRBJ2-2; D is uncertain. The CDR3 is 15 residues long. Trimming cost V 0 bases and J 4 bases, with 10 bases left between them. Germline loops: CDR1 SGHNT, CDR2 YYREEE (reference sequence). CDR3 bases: TGTGCCAGCAGCTTGGCCGGATGGAGCACCGGGGAGCTGTTTTTT. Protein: CASSLAGWSTGELFF.

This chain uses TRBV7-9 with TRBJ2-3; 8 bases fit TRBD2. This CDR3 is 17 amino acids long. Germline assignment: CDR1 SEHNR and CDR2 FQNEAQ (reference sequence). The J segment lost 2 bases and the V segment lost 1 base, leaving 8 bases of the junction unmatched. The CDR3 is CASSLGTGGLHTDTQYF. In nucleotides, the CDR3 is TGTGCCAGCAGCTTAGGAACGGGGGGGTTGCACACAGATACGCAGTATTTT.

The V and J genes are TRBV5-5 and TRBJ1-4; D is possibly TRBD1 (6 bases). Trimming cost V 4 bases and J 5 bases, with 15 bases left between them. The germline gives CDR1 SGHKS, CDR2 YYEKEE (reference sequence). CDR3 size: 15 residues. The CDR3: CASSNLGAQNEKLFF. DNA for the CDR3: TGTGCCAGCAGCAACTTGGGGGCACAGAATGAAAAACTGTTTTTT.

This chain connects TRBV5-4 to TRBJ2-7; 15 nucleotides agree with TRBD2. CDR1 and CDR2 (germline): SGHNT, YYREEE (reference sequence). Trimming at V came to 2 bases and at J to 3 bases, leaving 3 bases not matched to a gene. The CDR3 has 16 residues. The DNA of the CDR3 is TGTGCCAGCAGCTTCGGGACTAGCGGGAGGTACTACGAGCAGTACTTC. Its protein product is CASSFGTSGRYYEQYF.

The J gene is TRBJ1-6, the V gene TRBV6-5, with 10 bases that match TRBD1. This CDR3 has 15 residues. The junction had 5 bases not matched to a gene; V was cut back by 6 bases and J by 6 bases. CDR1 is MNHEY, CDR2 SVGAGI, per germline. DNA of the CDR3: TGTGCCAGCAGCTACGGGACAGGGGCTAATTCACCCCTCCACTTT. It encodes CASSYGTGANSPLHF.

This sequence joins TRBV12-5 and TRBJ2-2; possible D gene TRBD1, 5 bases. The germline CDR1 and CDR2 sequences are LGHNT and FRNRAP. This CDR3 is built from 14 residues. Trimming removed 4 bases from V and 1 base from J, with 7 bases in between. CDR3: CASGSGQNTGELFF. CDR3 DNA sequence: TGTGCTAGTGGTTCAGGACAGAACACCGGGGAGCTGTTTTTT.

The CDR3 DNA sequence: TGTGCTAGTGGTTTGATGCCGGGGGGTAACACTGAAGCTTTCTTT. This codes for CASGLMPGGNTEAFF. The gene calls are TRBV12-5 and TRBJ1-1; TRBD1 is a possible D gene (5 bases). Between the trimmed V and J ends, which lost 2 bases and 2 bases, there was a span of 12 bases. Germline-derived CDR1 and CDR2 are LGHNT and FRNRAP. The CDR3 is 15 residues long. Complete variable domain (other parts from reference TRBV12-5 and TRBJ1-1): DARVTQTPRHKVTEMGQEVTMRCQPILGHNTVFWYRQTMMQGLELLAYFRNRAPLDDSGMPKDRFSAEMPDATLATLKIQPSEPRDSAVYFCASGLMPGGNTEAFFGQGTRLTVV.

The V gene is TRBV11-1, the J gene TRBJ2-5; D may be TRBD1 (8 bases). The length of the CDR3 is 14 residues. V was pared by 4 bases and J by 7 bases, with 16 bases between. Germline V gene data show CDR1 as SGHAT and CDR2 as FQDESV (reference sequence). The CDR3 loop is CASSSLGGTGTQYF. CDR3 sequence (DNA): TGTGCCAGCAGCTCCCTGGGGGGGACAGGGACCCAGTACTTC.

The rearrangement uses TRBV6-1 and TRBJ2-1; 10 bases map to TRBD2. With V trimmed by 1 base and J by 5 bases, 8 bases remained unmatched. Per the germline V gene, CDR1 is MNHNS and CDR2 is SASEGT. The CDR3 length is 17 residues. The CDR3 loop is CASSEVSGRAGDNEQFF. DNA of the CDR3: TGTGCCAGCAGTGAAGTCAGCGGGAGGGCCGGCGACAATGAGCAGTTCTTC.

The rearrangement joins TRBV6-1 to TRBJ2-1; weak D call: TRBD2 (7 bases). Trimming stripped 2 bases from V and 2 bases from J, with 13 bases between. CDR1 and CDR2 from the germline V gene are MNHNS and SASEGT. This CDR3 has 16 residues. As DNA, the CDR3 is TGTGCCAGCAGTGAAAAAGGGCGGGGGCCCTACAATGAGCAGTTCTTC. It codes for CASSEKGRGPYNEQFF.